This TCR beta chain was identified in a study of blood T cells in healthy people across ages. Study summary: Capture by template switching was about one barcoded beta molecule per two T cells. Notes on the study in general: Unknown donor CMV status possibly confounded expanded clonotype changes.

The germline V and J ends were trimmed by 2 bases and 0 bases, with 10 bases remaining between them. CDR1 SGHAT and CDR2 FQNNGV come from the germline V gene. This CDR3 is 16 amino acids long. Next came a second PCR, run for about 6 to 12 cycles, which used a sample-barcoded 5' primer along with a J-beta primer mix. A single record per CDR3 protein comes from TCRdb applying MiXCR to the 5' RACE reads. The data contain 750,000 to 850,000 distinct CDR3 sequences, around 25% of them singletons. This clonotype was seen a handful of times. Its target is not known. Another study also made use of these data, one on T cells of mothers and their children. That source reports: Second-round PCR products received sample barcodes and 2-4 random nucleotides from the M1S primer. T cell clones that were persistent and microchimeric went undetected.

What was sequenced was blood. The receptor was isolated from a boy aged 5-17 years in good health. The chain links TRBV11-2 to TRBJ2-2, with D perhaps TRBD2 (6 bases). CDR3 coding DNA: TGTGCCAGCAGCTTATGGCCTAGCGCGAACACCGGGGAGCTGTTTTTT. Translation: CASSLWPSANTGELFF.